This TCR beta chain was observed in a study of CXCR3-negative and CXCR3-positive naive CD8 T cells. The TRB cDNA libraries were prepared by 5' RACE with UMI labels. TCRdb re-analyzed the 5' RACE reads; it lists each CDR3 protein once, without DNA. The sample includes about 40,000 distinct CDR3 sequences. Notes on the study in general: TRB CDR3 properties were used to infer TCR strength, and surface CD5 was comparable between naive subsets.

There are 13 residues in the CDR3. The germline gives CDR1 SEHNR, CDR2 FQNEAQ (reference sequence). Remarks on this clonotype: Its target is not known.

The clonotype comes from a human donor in good health. Some clones in this sample may be carry-over from other donors' samples. The chain combines TRBV7-9 with TRBJ1-6; TCRdb picks TRBD1, but there is no DNA to check that call. Sequenced: memory CD8+ T cells from blood. CDR3 residues: CASSLDRNSPLHF. Looking up the rest from reference TRBV7-9 and TRBJ1-6 gives the full variable domain: DTGVSQNPRHKITKRGQNVTFRCDPISEHNRLYWYRQTLGQGPEFLTYFQNEAQLEKSRLLSDRFSAERPKGSFSTLEIQRTEQGDSAMYLCASSLDRNSPLHFGNGTRLTVT.